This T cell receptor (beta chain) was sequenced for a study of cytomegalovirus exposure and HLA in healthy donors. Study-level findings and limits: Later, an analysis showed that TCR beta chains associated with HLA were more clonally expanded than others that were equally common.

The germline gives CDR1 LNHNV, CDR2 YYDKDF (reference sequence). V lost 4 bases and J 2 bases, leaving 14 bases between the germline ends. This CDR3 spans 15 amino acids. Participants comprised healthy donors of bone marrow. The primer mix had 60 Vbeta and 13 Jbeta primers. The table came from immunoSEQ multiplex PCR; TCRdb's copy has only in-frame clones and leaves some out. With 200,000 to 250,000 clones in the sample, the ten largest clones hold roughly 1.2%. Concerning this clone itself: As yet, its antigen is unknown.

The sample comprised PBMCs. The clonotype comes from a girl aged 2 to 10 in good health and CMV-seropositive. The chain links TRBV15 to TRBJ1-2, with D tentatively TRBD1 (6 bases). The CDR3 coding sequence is TGTGCCACCAGCATCGGTCCAGGGGTAAACTATGGCTACACCTTC. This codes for CATSIGPGVNYGYTF.